The 10 T cell receptor beta chains below all came from one sample that was sequenced in a study of shared clonotypes between healthy human individuals. Generated by immunoSEQ multiplex PCR, the TCRdb table keeps only in-frame clones and is missing some. This sample carries fewer than 650,000 clones, around 80% of them seen once, and the ten largest clones take around 12%. Sample: PBMCs. The receptors were sampled from a woman aged 40 to 50 in good health. Some clones in this sample may be carry-over from other donors' samples.

There are a few counts of this clone. The rearrangement joins TRBV19 to TRBJ2-2, with 8 bases lining up with TRBD1. Germline V gives CDR1 LNHDA, CDR2 SQIVND (reference sequence). This CDR3 has 13 amino acids. Unmatched junction bases numbered 8, after V lost 6 bases and J lost 11 bases. The CDR3, as DNA: TGTGCCAGTAGAGGACAGGGCGAGCGAGAGCTGTTTTTT. Its translation is CASRGQGERELFF.

This clone appeared many times. It may be a read error: a sequence one base away is much more abundant. This sample also contains other DNA sequences that code for the same CDR3. This chain joins TRBV29-1 and TRBJ1-1; D uncertain. V lost 6 bases and J 3 bases, leaving 14 bases between the germline ends. The CDR3 has 13 residues. Germline CDR1 and CDR2: SQVTM and ANQGSEA. The CDR3 DNA follows: TGCAGCGTCACAGTAGGGTCAGACACTGAAGCTTTCTTT. Amino acids: CSVTVGSDTEAFF. The variable domain in full, completed from reference TRBV29-1 and TRBJ1-1, reads SAVISQKPSRDICQRGTSLTIQCQVDSQVTMMFWYRQQPGQSLTLIATANQGSEATYESGFVIDKFPISRPNLTFSTLTVSNMSPEDSSIYLCSVTVGSDTEAFFGQGTRLTVV.

The rearrangement links TRBV9 to TRBJ2-1, with D perhaps given as TRBD1 or TRBD2 (5 bases each). V lost 4 bases and J 1 base, leaving 15 bases between the germline ends. Germline CDR1 and CDR2: SGDLS and YYNGEE. This CDR3 is built from 16 residues. CDR3: CASSPMGEPSYNEQFF. CDR3 sequence (DNA): TGTGCCAGCAGCCCAATGGGGGAGCCGTCCTACAATGAGCAGTTCTTC. The full variable domain, its missing parts supplied by reference TRBV9 and TRBJ2-1, is DSGVTQTPKHLITATGQRVTLRCSPRSGDLSVYWYQQSLDQGLQFLIQYYNGEERAKGNILERFSAQQFPDLHSELNLSSLELGDSALYFCASSPMGEPSYNEQFFGPGTRLTVL.

J is TRBJ1-1 and V is TRBV2; TRBD1 aligns across 8 bases. The CDR3 has 13 amino acids. Germline V gene data show CDR1 as SNHLY and CDR2 as FYNNEI. V shed 7 bases and J 10 bases; nucleotides not matched to a gene: 11. CDR3 bases: TGTGCCAGCATCCGGTCGACAGGGGCAGTAGCTTTCTTT. This translates into CASIRSTGAVAFF. Looking up the rest from reference TRBV2 and TRBJ1-1 gives the full variable domain: EPEVTQTPSHQVTQMGQEVILRCVPISNHLYFYWYRQILGQKVEFLVSFYNNEISEKSEIFDDQFSVERPDGSNFTLKIRSTKLEDSAMYFCASIRSTGAVAFFGQGTRLTVV.

The chain is built from TRBV30 and TRBJ2-2; D gene uncertain. Looked up from germline, CDR1 is GTSNPN and CDR2 is SVGIG (reference sequence). This CDR3 comprises 12 residues. The V end lost 8 bases, the J end lost 2 bases, and 9 bases lay between the germline ends. The CDR3 spells CAGWVNTGELFF. CDR3 nucleotides: TGTGCCGGGTGGGTAAACACCGGGGAGCTGTTTTTT. Supplemented by reference TRBV30 and TRBJ2-2, the full variable domain reads SQTIHQWPATLVQPVGSPLSLECTVEGTSNPNLYWYRQAAGRGLQLLFYSVGIGQISSEVPQNLSASRPQDRQFILSSKKLLLSDSGFYLCAGWVNTGELFFGEGSRLTVL.

The rearrangement uses TRBV28 and TRBJ1-1; possible D gene TRBD1, 6 bases. The CDR3 has 15 amino acids. Germline CDR1 and CDR2: MDHEN and SYDVKM. The V and J ends lost 2 bases and 3 bases respectively, with 13 bases between them. The CDR3 DNA sequence: TGTGCCAGCAGTTTACCCACAGGGCAGCACACTGAAGCTTTCTTT. Translating gives CASSLPTGQHTEAFF.

J is TRBJ1-2 and V is TRBV6-1; maybe TRBD1 (5 bases). V lost 3 bases and J 5 bases, leaving 7 bases between the germline ends. The CDR3 runs to 12 residues. The germline V gene has CDR1 MNHNS and CDR2 SASEGT. In nucleotides, the CDR3 is TGTGCCAGCAGTGAGGCAGGGTATGGCTACACCTTC. Residues: CASSEAGYGYTF.

The rearrangement joins TRBV7-7 to TRBJ2-2; unclear D gene. Trimming stripped 6 bases from V and 2 bases from J, with 7 bases between. CDR1 is SSHAT, CDR2 FNYEAQ, per germline (reference sequence). The CDR3 spans 13 residues. DNA of the CDR3: TGTGCCAGCAGTCCAGGAAACACCGGGGAGCTGTTTTTT. Protein product: CASSPGNTGELFF.

V usage is TRBV27 and J usage is TRBJ1-4; D uncertain. Trimming took off 9 bases at V and 11 bases at J, with 16 bases between the two ends. This CDR3 spans 12 amino acids. Germline lookup yields CDR1 MNHEY and CDR2 SMNVEV (reference sequence). CDR3 DNA: TGTGCCAGGATTGATTACAGAGGCAAACTGTTTTTT. It codes for CARIDYRGKLFF.

The V gene is TRBV28, the J gene TRBJ1-2; 8 bases agree with TRBD1. The CDR3 is 16 residues long. CDR1 is MDHEN, CDR2 SYDVKM, per germline. J lost 2 bases, V lost 5 bases, and 10 bases had no gene match. CDR3: CASSVSGQAMNYGYTF. CDR3 coding DNA: TGTGCCAGCAGTGTATCGGGACAGGCGATGAACTATGGCTACACCTTC.